This T cell receptor beta chain emerged from a study of T cells expressing NK-cell markers. Study summary: Sequencing of TCR beta repertoires drew on sorted CD3+CD56+NKG2C+, CD3+CD56+NKG2C- and CD3+CD56-NKG2C+ T cells.

Germline CDR1 reads SQVTM; CDR2 reads ANQGSEA. CDR3 length equals 12 residues. Regarding this clonotype: Its target is unknown.

Researchers built TCR beta cDNA using 5'RACE template switching with UMIs. TCRdb re-called the 5' RACE reads; every CDR3 protein appears as one record, without DNA. Here the sample table reports 160,000 or so distinct CDR3 sequences. Study-level results: Dominant NKG2C+ clonotypes in roughly six donors made up about 1.0-7.5% of CD8+ T cells. The leading position in the CD3+CD56-NKG2C+ fraction of a few donors also went to these clonotypes.

The chain joins TRBV29-1 to TRBJ2-7; TCRdb's assignment of TRBD1 cannot be checked, as there is no DNA. The TCR comes from a woman between 18 and 75 years old in good health. The sequenced sample consisted of blood T cells: a sorted CD56 or NKG2C T cell subset, CD4+ or CD8+ T cells, or bulk PBMC T cells (not recorded which). The CDR3 loop is CSGKQGAYEQYF.